This T cell receptor (beta chain) was observed in a study of blood T cell repertoires in COVID-19. Overall study context: Both acute and convalescent COVID-19 samples were obtained from the United States, Italy and Spain. Sample material is recorded as cDNA or gDNA derived from T cells, B-cell-depleted T cells, or PBMCs.

The authors' processing: Estimated nucleated cell counts came from reference gene primer amplification. TCRdb's copy holds only in-frame clones and misses some; the assay was immunoSEQ multiplex PCR. V, J and clone size were drawn from that table, and D and trimming were deduced from the DNA. Of 100,000 to 120,000 clones in the sample, around nine tenths were seen once. V gave up 3 bases and J gave up 4 bases, with 16 bases separating them. Germline V CDR1 and CDR2: SEHNR, FQNEAQ (reference sequence). This CDR3 has 16 residues. This sequence was found in a woman between 65 and 79 years old who had recovered from COVID-19. Sequencing was done on a sample of peripheral blood. The V call is TRBV7-9, the J call TRBJ1-5, with a tentative D call TRBD1 (6 bases). The DNA for the CDR3 is TGTGCCAGCAGCTTTGGGGGTAGGACAGCAAATCAGCCCCAGCATTTT. Protein sequence: CASSFGGRTANQPQHF. Based on the CDR3 plus reference TRBV7-9 and TRBJ1-5, the full variable domain is DTGVSQNPRHKITKRGQNVTFRCDPISEHNRLYWYRQTLGQGPEFLTYFQNEAQLEKSRLLSDRFSAERPKGSFSTLEIQRTEQGDSAMYLCASSFGGRTANQPQHFGDGTRLSIL.